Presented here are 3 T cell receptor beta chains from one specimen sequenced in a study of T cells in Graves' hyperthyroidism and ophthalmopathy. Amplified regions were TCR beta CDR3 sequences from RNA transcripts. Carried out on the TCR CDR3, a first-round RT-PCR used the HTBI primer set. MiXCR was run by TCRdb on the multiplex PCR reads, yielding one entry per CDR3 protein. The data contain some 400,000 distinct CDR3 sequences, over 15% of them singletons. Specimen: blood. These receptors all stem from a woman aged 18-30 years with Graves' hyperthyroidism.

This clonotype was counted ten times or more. The CDR3 sequence: CASSRTGSGYTF. The CDR3 DNA is TGTGCCAGCAGCCGTACAGGATCTGGCTACACCTTC. The rearrangement joins TRBV28 to TRBJ1-2; the D gene is possibly TRBD1 (5 bases). V dropped 6 bases and J dropped 7 bases, with 12 bases sitting between them. This CDR3 is built from 12 residues. Germline lookup yields CDR1 MDHEN and CDR2 SYDVKM.

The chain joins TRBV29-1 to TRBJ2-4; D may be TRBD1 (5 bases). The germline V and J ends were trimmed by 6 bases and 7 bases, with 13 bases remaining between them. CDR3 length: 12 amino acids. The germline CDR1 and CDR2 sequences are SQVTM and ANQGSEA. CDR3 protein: CSVGAPGNIQYF. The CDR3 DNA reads TGCAGCGTAGGGGCGCCAGGGAACATTCAGTACTTC.

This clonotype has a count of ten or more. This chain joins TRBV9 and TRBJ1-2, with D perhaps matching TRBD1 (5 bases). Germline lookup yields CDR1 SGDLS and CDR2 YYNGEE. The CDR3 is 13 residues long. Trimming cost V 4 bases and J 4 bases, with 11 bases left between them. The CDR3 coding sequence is TGTGCCAGCAGCCGGGGACGCCTCTATGGCTACACCTTC. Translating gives CASSRGRLYGYTF.